One sample yielded the 31 T cell receptor beta chains listed below, sequenced in a study of CXCR3-negative and CXCR3-positive naive CD8 T cells. All TRB cDNA libraries came from 5' RACE performed with UMI labels. TCRdb reprocessed the 5' RACE reads and keeps a single row for each CDR3 protein, giving no DNA. This sample's table has some 7,000 distinct CDR3 sequences. Findings and caveats of the study: Comparison of naive cells showed more hydrophobic TRB CDR3s in CXCR3-positive than in CXCR3-negative naive cells.

These receptors' targets are unknown. The specimen was naive CXCR3+ CD8+ T cells from blood. Subset noted: CD45RO-CCR7+CD27+CD95- naive CD8+ T cells expressing CXCR3 (TNR3+). The receptors stem from a human donor in good health. Some clones in this sample may be carry-over from other donors' samples.

V and J are TRBV29-1 and TRBJ2-5; TCRdb's assignment of TRBD2 cannot be checked, as there is no DNA. Per the germline V gene, CDR1 is SQVTM and CDR2 is ANQGSEA. CDR3 length: 12 residues. This CDR3 is CSVWTRDETQYF.

The rearrangement joins TRBV29-1 to TRBJ2-7; TCRdb designates TRBD1, a call that cannot be tested without DNA. Germline V gives CDR1 SQVTM, CDR2 ANQGSEA. The CDR3 is made up of 14 amino acids. CDR3 region: CSVEGTGASYEQYF.

This clonotype is labeled medium-sized based on frequency. This chain uses TRBV7-9 with TRBJ2-5; TCRdb returns TRBD1, unconfirmable since there is no DNA. The CDR3 loop spans 16 amino acids. Germline values: CDR1 SEHNR, CDR2 FQNEAQ (reference sequence). The chain's CDR3 is CASSLASQGRRETQYF.

This clonotype is identified as medium-sized (0.01 to 0.1%) from frequency. Here the CDR3 reads CASSPLLNTGELFF. V usage is TRBV5-1 and J usage is TRBJ2-2; TCRdb names TRBD1, which stays unverified in the absence of DNA. CDR1 is SGHRS and CDR2 is YFSETQ in the germline V gene. The CDR3 extends over 14 amino acids.

Judged by frequency, this clonotype is medium-sized. The J gene is TRBJ1-6, the V gene TRBV6-5. The germline V gene has CDR1 MNHEY and CDR2 SVGAGI. CDR3 length equals 16 residues. CDR3 region: CASSYSAISYNSPLHF.

The chain joins TRBV5-1 to TRBJ2-1. The V gene's germline CDR1 is SGHRS and CDR2 YFSETQ. There are 12 residues in the CDR3. CDR3 amino acids: CASSFNGNEQFF. Full variable domain (missing parts from reference TRBV5-1 and TRBJ2-1): KAGVTQTPRYLIKTRGQQVTLSCSPISGHRSVSWYQQTPGQGLQFLFEYFSETQRNKGNFPGRFSGRQFSNSRSEMNVSTLELGDSALYLCASSFNGNEQFFGPGTRLTVL.

Considering frequency, this clonotype is medium-sized (0.01 to 0.1%). The chain employs TRBV18 and TRBJ2-1; the D call from TCRdb, TRBD1, cannot be confirmed without DNA. The germline V gene encodes CDR1 KGHSH and CDR2 LQKENI. The CDR3 loop spans 12 amino acids. CDR3 sequence reads: CASSHDRSPRFF.

This clonotype ranks as medium-sized in terms of frequency. The chain couples TRBV19 to TRBJ2-1; TCRdb reports TRBD1, a call that lacks DNA to check it against. The CDR3 runs 14 residues. From germline, CDR1 is LNHDA and CDR2 SQIVND (reference sequence). The CDR3 here is CASSIQGAGNEQFF.

The gene calls are TRBV7-7 and TRBJ2-1. The CDR3 totals 13 residues. CDR1 SSHAT and CDR2 FNYEAQ come from the germline V gene (reference sequence). This chain's CDR3 is CASSLADGYEQFF.

The rearrangement uses TRBV20-1 and TRBJ1-1; TCRdb outputs TRBD1, but without DNA this stays unchecked. The CDR3 runs 16 residues. Germline-derived CDR1 and CDR2 are DFQATT and SNEGSKA (reference sequence). The CDR3 loop is CSASHTGGKMNTEAFF.

Its frequency marks this clonotype as medium-sized. The chain uses TRBV5-8 and TRBJ2-7; TCRdb lists TRBD1, though no DNA is available to test this call. This CDR3 comprises 15 residues. CDR1 is SGHTS and CDR2 is YDEGEE in the germline V gene. Here the CDR3 reads CASSLEGIEAYEQYF.

This clonotype ranks as medium-sized (0.01 to 0.1%) in terms of frequency. This chain joins TRBV29-1 and TRBJ2-3; TCRdb indicates TRBD1, and absent DNA this call remains unverified. Germline CDR1 is SQVTM and CDR2 is ANQGSEA. The CDR3 consists of 13 residues. CDR3 protein: CSGNRGTTDTQYF.

This CDR3 is CASSLGRSGVFTDTQYF. The chain links TRBV11-2 to TRBJ2-3; lacking DNA, the TRBD2 call made by TCRdb goes unchecked. This CDR3 has 17 amino acids. Germline CDR1 is SGHAT and CDR2 is FQNNGV.

The J gene is TRBJ2-7, the V gene TRBV28. From germline, CDR1 is MDHEN and CDR2 SYDVKM. This CDR3 has 12 residues. The CDR3 reads CASSSLSYEQYF.

CDR3 loop: CASSLEGGRSYEQYF. The chain has TRBV7-9 and TRBJ2-7; TCRdb designates TRBD1, a call that cannot be tested without DNA. The CDR3 loop spans 15 amino acids. Germline V gene lookup returns CDR1 SEHNR and CDR2 FQNEAQ (reference sequence). The complete variable domain, with remaining parts taken from reference TRBV7-9 and TRBJ2-7, reads DTGVSQNPRHKITKRGQNVTFRCDPISEHNRLYWYRQTLGQGPEFLTYFQNEAQLEKSRLLSDRFSAERPKGSFSTLEIQRTEQGDSAMYLCASSLEGGRSYEQYFGPGTRLTVT.

The V gene is TRBV2, the J gene TRBJ2-5; TCRdb reports TRBD1, a call that lacks DNA to check it against. The CDR3 sequence is 14 residues long. Germline lookup yields CDR1 SNHLY and CDR2 FYNNEI. The CDR3 loop is CASTGFPSLETQYF.

The chain combines TRBV5-6 with TRBJ1-1; TCRdb proposes TRBD1, but this gene call is untestable without DNA. The CDR3 is made up of 12 amino acids. Germline CDR1 and CDR2: SGHDT and YYEEEE. CDR3: CASSYGTAEAFF.

This chain uses TRBV29-1 with TRBJ2-5. The CDR3 is made up of 11 amino acids. Germline values: CDR1 SQVTM, CDR2 ANQGSEA. CDR3: CSAGPQETQYF.

This clonotype ranks as medium-sized in terms of frequency. This chain connects TRBV29-1 to TRBJ2-1; TCRdb selects TRBD2, and the lack of DNA leaves this call unchecked. CDR3 length: 15 residues. Germline V CDR1 and CDR2: SQVTM, ANQGSEA. The CDR3 reads CSVELGTSSYNEQFF.

This sequence joins TRBV13 and TRBJ2-3. CDR1 and CDR2 (germline): PRHDT, FYEKMQ (reference sequence). This CDR3 contains 14 residues. CDR3: CASSLVTVTDTQYF.

The V call is TRBV6-6, the J call TRBJ2-1; TCRdb reports TRBD1, a call that lacks DNA to check it against. CDR1 and CDR2 from the germline V gene are MNHNY and SVGAGI (reference sequence). CDR3 length: 17 residues. CDR3 sequence: CASSPFNPGAVNNEQFF.

Its frequency marks this clonotype as medium-sized. J is TRBJ2-7 and V is TRBV9; TCRdb returns TRBD2, unconfirmable since there is no DNA. The CDR3 runs 15 residues. The germline V gene encodes CDR1 SGDLS and CDR2 YYNGEE. The CDR3 sequence is CASSRNGLAGDEQYF. The variable domain in full, completed from reference TRBV9 and TRBJ2-7, reads DSGVTQTPKHLITATGQRVTLRCSPRSGDLSVYWYQQSLDQGLQFLIQYYNGEERAKGNILERFSAQQFPDLHSELNLSSLELGDSALYFCASSRNGLAGDEQYFGPGTRLTVT.

This sequence joins TRBV2 and TRBJ2-7. The CDR3 loop spans 14 amino acids. CDR1 is SNHLY and CDR2 is FYNNEI in the germline V gene. Here the CDR3 reads CASSESLHTYEQYF.

The rearrangement uses TRBV9 and TRBJ2-7. Per the germline V gene, CDR1 is SGDLS and CDR2 is YYNGEE. The CDR3 has 16 residues. The CDR3 sequence is CASSVGLETDSYEQYF.

The J gene is TRBJ2-2, the V gene TRBV5-1; TCRdb lists TRBD1, though no DNA is available to test this call. The germline gives CDR1 SGHRS, CDR2 YFSETQ. This CDR3 region has 15 residues. The CDR3 sequence is CASSLQDLNTGELFF.

The chain employs TRBV12-3 or TRBV12-4 and TRBJ2-5. The CDR3 is made up of 17 amino acids. The CDR3 loop reads CACSLRLALGMGETQYF.

This clonotype is labeled medium-sized based on frequency. The chain recombines TRBV10-1 with TRBJ1-6. The CDR3 is made up of 14 amino acids. Germline CDR1 WNHNN, CDR2 SYGVQD (reference sequence). The CDR3 spells CASSEGFYNSPLHF.

Its frequency marks this clonotype as medium-sized. The chain has TRBV27 and TRBJ2-1; with no DNA, the TCRdb D assignment of TRBD1 cannot be verified. There are 12 residues in the CDR3. Per germline, CDR1 MNHEY and CDR2 SMNVEV (reference sequence). CDR3 loop: CASSWGANEQFF.

This clonotype is labeled medium-sized (0.01 to 0.1%) based on frequency. The rearrangement uses TRBV29-1 and TRBJ1-3; TCRdb returns TRBD1, unconfirmable since there is no DNA. Germline V gene sequence: CDR1 SQVTM, CDR2 ANQGSEA. The CDR3 totals 12 residues. The CDR3 is CSVYQGGNTIYF.

This clonotype shows up as medium-sized by frequency. The chain links TRBV2 to TRBJ2-1; lacking DNA, the TRBD2 call made by TCRdb goes unchecked. Germline CDR1 is SNHLY and CDR2 is FYNNEI. The CDR3 runs to 16 residues. CDR3 sequence reads: CASSGTGTIDYNEQFF.

The CDR3 is CASSGGDSPSYEQYF. The chain uses TRBV27 and TRBJ2-7; the D call of TRBD1 rests on TCRdb alone, since no DNA is present to check it. CDR1 and CDR2 (germline): MNHEY, SMNVEV (reference sequence). The CDR3 is made up of 15 amino acids.